The clone carrying this T cell receptor (beta chain) was observed at least ten times. Its antigen is unknown. The sample is drawn from a study of early T cells in non-severe SARS-CoV-2 infection. Turning to the study itself: With bulk RNA from unsorted whole blood as input, sequencing yielded unpaired chains.

The study's findings and limits: Anti-spike CD8 responses were favored by VDJdb matching, which missed private and CD4 specificities.

The CDR3 has 14 residues. V lost 5 bases to trimming and J lost 6 bases; unmatched junction nucleotides: 10. The V gene's germline CDR1 is LNHDA and CDR2 SQIVND (reference sequence). The TCR library protocol attached unique molecular identifiers to the individual cDNA molecules. TCRdb re-called the 5' RACE reads through MiXCR, storing one row per CDR3 protein. The table has 45,000 to 55,000 distinct CDR3 sequences, 6% to 8% seen once. The chain couples TRBV19 to TRBJ2-7, with 7 bases fitting TRBD2. This TCR was recovered from an adult who was a healthcare worker with PCR-confirmed SARS-CoV-2 infection or an uninfected control (not recorded which). Specimen: whole blood. The CDR3 reads CASSSGTTFTEQYF. In DNA, the CDR3 is TGTGCCAGTAGTTCCGGGACTACCTTTACCGAGCAGTACTTC.